The 23 T cell receptor beta chains given below trace back to one sample, sequenced in a study of OX40 agonist ivuxolimab in advanced cancers. Assay used: immunoSEQ multiplex PCR; TCRdb lists only in-frame clones, some missing. Among roughly 41,000 clones listed, 75% to 90% were seen once. Sequenced here: CD4+ or CD8+ T cells sorted from blood, sampled in a trial of the OX40 agonist ivuxolimab. These receptors were obtained from an adult with an advanced solid tumor such as melanoma, head and neck, liver or kidney cancer.

This chain connects TRBV2 to TRBJ2-2, with 8 bases matching TRBD2. Losses at the gene ends were 1 base for V and 4 bases for J; bases not matched to a gene: 5. The germline gives CDR1 SNHLY, CDR2 FYNNEI. This CDR3 region has 16 residues. CDR3 nucleotides: TGTGCCAGCAGTGAAGTTAGCGGGATCTCCACCGGGGAGCTGTTTTTT. Its translation: CASSEVSGISTGELFF.

J is TRBJ2-2 and V is TRBV28; D is uncertain. The CDR3 sequence is 18 residues long. Germline V gene sequence: CDR1 MDHEN, CDR2 SYDVKM. V was pared by 2 bases and J by 0 bases, with 16 bases between. CDR3 in amino acids: CASSLPPFGSPNTGELFF. CDR3 bases: TGTGCCAGCAGTTTACCGCCCTTTGGTAGTCCGAACACCGGGGAGCTGTTTTTT.

The chain combines TRBV19 with TRBJ1-3; D is uncertain. The CDR3 has 13 amino acids. The germline V gene encodes CDR1 LNHDA and CDR2 SQIVND (reference sequence). With 6 bases removed from V and 4 bases from J, the gap between germline ends came to 10 bases. CDR3 loop: CASREESGNTIYF. In nucleotides, the CDR3 is TGTGCCAGTAGAGAAGAGTCGGGAAACACCATATATTTT.

The chain couples TRBV5-6 to TRBJ2-7; 9 positions agree with TRBD1. Trimming removed 4 bases from V and 3 bases from J; junction bases left unmatched: 11. Germline CDR1 reads SGHDT; CDR2 reads YYEEEE. CDR3 length equals 16 residues. The CDR3 protein is CASSDEQGAGYYEQYF. CDR3 DNA: TGTGCCAGCAGCGATGAACAGGGGGCGGGTTACTACGAGCAGTACTTC.

This clone was seen only once. The chain carries TRBV10-3 and TRBJ2-1; D tentatively fits TRBD1 or TRBD2 (6 bases each). CDR1 ENHRY and CDR2 SYGVKD come from the germline V gene. With 1 base removed from V and 4 bases from J, the gap between germline ends came to 14 bases. The CDR3 is made up of 16 amino acids. For the CDR3, the DNA is TGTGCCATCAGTGAGTTTACCGGGGGCTTATACAATGAGCAGTTCTTC. Its translation is CAISEFTGGLYNEQFF.

As regards this clone: The same CDR3 can be traced to other DNA sequences in this sample. The rearrangement joins TRBV7-6 to TRBJ1-2, with TRBD1 as a possible D gene (5 bases). This CDR3 has 13 amino acids. The germline V gene has CDR1 SGHVS and CDR2 FNYEAQ. Deletions cut 5 bases from V and 5 bases from J, with 12 bases between. The DNA of the CDR3 is TGTGCCAGCAGCCTCGGGGGGGAGTATGGCTACACCTTC. The encoded protein is CASSLGGEYGYTF.

Only a few counts were recorded for this clone. This chain joins TRBV25-1 and TRBJ1-1, with D unresolved. CDR3 size: 11 residues. Germline values: CDR1 MGHDK, CDR2 SYGVNS. Deletions cut 1 base from V and 6 bases from J, with 3 bases between. The CDR3 protein is CASSESSEAFF. CDR3 in DNA: TGTGCCAGCAGTGAATCCTCTGAAGCTTTCTTT.

J is TRBJ1-4 and V is TRBV11-2; the D gene is possibly TRBD1 (5 bases). Deletions cut 5 bases from V and 5 bases from J, with 18 bases between. CDR3 length: 16 residues. CDR1 SGHAT and CDR2 FQNNGV come from the germline V gene. In DNA form, the CDR3 reads TGTGCCAGCAGCCCGCAAGAGGGACGACGAAATGAAAAACTGTTTTTT. It specifies CASSPQEGRRNEKLFF.

The rearrangement uses TRBV7-7 and TRBJ2-1, with TRBD1 identical over 9 bases. CDR3 length equals 15 residues. CDR1 SSHAT and CDR2 FNYEAQ come from the germline V gene (reference sequence). The junction had 6 bases not matched to a gene; V was cut back by 1 base and J by 8 bases. Here the CDR3 DNA reads TGTGCCAGCAGCTTAGGGGGACAGGGTATTGATGAGCAGTTCTTC. It is translated as CASSLGGQGIDEQFF.

This clone was found a few times. The chain links TRBV9 to TRBJ2-7; TRBD2 matches at 11 bases. The germline V gene has CDR1 SGDLS and CDR2 YYNGEE. The CDR3 consists of 17 residues. V was clipped by 3 bases and J by 3 bases; unmatched bases: 11. CDR3 nucleotide sequence: TGTGCCAGCAGCGCAGGGGGGAGGGGACTAGCGGACTACGAGCAGTACTTC. Amino acids: CASSAGGRGLADYEQYF.

The chain has TRBV19 and TRBJ2-1, with a weak D call TRBD2 (6 bases). CDR3 length equals 17 residues. V lost 4 bases to trimming and J lost 4 bases, with 20 bases between them. CDR1 and CDR2 (germline): LNHDA, SQIVND (reference sequence). CDR3 in amino acids: CASSTPLGSGVYNEQFF. The CDR3 bases are TGTGCCAGTAGTACCCCCCTGGGTAGCGGAGTTTACAATGAGCAGTTCTTC.

The gene calls are TRBV19 and TRBJ2-1, with TRBD2 matching over 8 bases. CDR3 length: 15 amino acids. V gave up 1 base and J gave up 5 bases; unmatched junction bases: 4. Germline loops: CDR1 LNHDA, CDR2 SQIVND (reference sequence). CDR3 region: CASSIAGGTHNEQFF. As DNA, the CDR3 is TGTGCCAGTAGTATAGCGGGAGGGACCCACAATGAGCAGTTCTTC. Looking up the rest from reference TRBV19 and TRBJ2-1 gives the full variable domain: DGGITQSPKYLFRKEGQNVTLSCEQNLNHDAMYWYRQDPGQGLRLIYYSQIVNDFQKGDIAEGYSVSREKKESFPLTVTSAQKNPTAFYLCASSIAGGTHNEQFFGPGTRLTVL.

The rearrangement links TRBV15 to TRBJ1-5; 9 bases match TRBD1. CDR1 is LNHNV and CDR2 is YYDKDF in the germline V gene (reference sequence). J lost 4 bases, V lost 7 bases, and 8 bases had no gene match. The CDR3 is 15 residues long. The CDR3: CATTLGQGLNQPQHF. As DNA, the CDR3 is TGTGCCACCACCCTCGGACAGGGGTTGAATCAGCCCCAGCATTTT.

J is TRBJ2-5 and V is TRBV6-5, with unresolved D. Germline V gene data show CDR1 as MNHEY and CDR2 as SVGAGI. The length of the CDR3 is 11 residues. V lost 6 bases and J lost 4, with 6 bases in between. CDR3: CASSALETQYF. In DNA, the CDR3 is TGTGCCAGCAGCGCTCTAGAGACCCAGTACTTC.

V usage is TRBV28 and J usage is TRBJ2-3, with D possibly matching TRBD1 (8 bases). The V and J ends lost 2 bases and 3 bases respectively, with 12 bases between them. This CDR3 comprises 15 residues. Germline assignment: CDR1 MDHEN and CDR2 SYDVKM. Written as DNA, the CDR3 is TGTGCCAGCAGTTTAAACAGGGGGGGGACAGATACGCAGTATTTT. It is translated as CASSLNRGGTDTQYF.

The chain is built from TRBV2 and TRBJ1-3; possibly TRBD1 for D (6 bases). The CDR3 contains 15 residues. Trimming cost V 1 base and J 0 bases, with 7 bases left between them. The V gene's germline CDR1 is SNHLY and CDR2 FYNNEI. CDR3 nucleotides: TGTGCCAGCAGTGAAGGGACAGCCTCTGGAAACACCATATATTTT. This sequence encodes CASSEGTASGNTIYF.

In its sample, this clone was seen once. The chain recombines TRBV7-8 with TRBJ2-2; 7 bases line up with TRBD1. CDR3 length equals 18 residues. After removal of 2 bases from V and 2 bases from J, the junction contained 11 bases not matched to a gene. In germline, CDR1 is SGHVS, CDR2 FQNEAQ. The CDR3 protein is CASSLIEGGDGNTGELFF. CDR3 bases: TGTGCCAGCAGCTTAATCGAAGGGGGCGATGGTAACACCGGGGAGCTGTTTTTT.

The rearrangement links TRBV6-5 to TRBJ2-5, with D hard to call. This CDR3 comprises 12 residues. Trimming removed 2 bases from V and 4 bases from J, with 5 bases in between. The germline gives CDR1 MNHEY, CDR2 SVGAGI. CDR3 coding DNA: TGTGCCAGCAGTTACCCAGGAGAGACCCAGTACTTC. The encoded protein is CASSYPGETQYF.

The chain is built from TRBV11-2 and TRBJ2-7; D perhaps matches TRBD2 (6 bases). Trimming stripped 5 bases from V and 3 bases from J, with 20 bases between. Germline values: CDR1 SGHAT, CDR2 FQNNGV. The CDR3 runs to 16 residues. The CDR3: CASSPSTGSTVYEQYF. CDR3 DNA sequence: TGTGCCAGCAGCCCCTCGACCGGGAGTACGGTCTACGAGCAGTACTTC.

The CDR3 here is CASSGPGLEWDGVGETQYF. The CDR3, as DNA: TGTGCCAGCAGCGGCCCGGGACTAGAGTGGGACGGTGTCGGAGAGACCCAGTACTTC. The J gene is TRBJ2-5, the V gene TRBV5-6, with 8 bases aligning to TRBD2. V lost 4 bases to trimming and J lost 4 bases; unmatched junction nucleotides: 21. The CDR3 is 19 residues long. Per germline, CDR1 SGHDT and CDR2 YYEEEE.

In its sample, this clone is medium-sized. The chain recombines TRBV7-8 with TRBJ2-1, with a possible D match to TRBD2 (5 bases). Germline CDR1 is SGHVS and CDR2 is FQNEAQ. This CDR3 contains 13 residues. Trimming removed 2 bases from V and 5 bases from J, with 7 bases in between. Written as DNA, the CDR3 is TGTGCCAGCAGCTTAACCGGGGACAATGAGCAGTTCTTC. Translating it yields CASSLTGDNEQFF. Using reference TRBV7-8 and TRBJ2-1 for the parts outside the CDR3, the full variable domain is GAGVSQSPRYKVAKRGQDVALRCDPISGHVSLFWYQQALGQGPEFLTYFQNEAQLDKSGLPSDRFFAERPEGSVSTLKIQRTQQEDSAVYLCASSLTGDNEQFFGPGTRLTVL.

This clone rates as medium-sized. The V call is TRBV28, the J call TRBJ2-2, with D unclear. CDR1 and CDR2 (germline): MDHEN, SYDVKM. V was pared by 5 bases and J by 2 bases, with 3 bases between. This CDR3 comprises 12 residues. The CDR3 DNA sequence: TGTGCCAGCAGTCGAAACACCGGGGAGCTGTTTTTT. Translated: CASSRNTGELFF. Full variable domain (remainder filled in from reference TRBV28 and TRBJ2-2): DVKVTQSSRYLVKRTGEKVFLECVQDMDHENMFWYRQDPGLGLRLIYFSYDVKMKEKGDIPEGYSVSREKKERFSLILESASTNQTSMYLCASSRNTGELFFGEGSRLTVL.

This clone was counted a single time. The V call is TRBV28, the J call TRBJ1-5; no clear D gene. Trimming removed 6 bases from V and 5 bases from J, with 17 bases in between. Germline lookup yields CDR1 MDHEN and CDR2 SYDVKM. The CDR3 loop spans 15 amino acids. The CDR3 spells CASSLPLSWDQPQHF. The CDR3 nucleotides read TGTGCCAGCAGCCTGCCCCTAAGTTGGGATCAGCCCCAGCATTTT.